One sample yielded the 7 T cell receptor beta chains listed below, sequenced in a study of blood T cell repertoires in COVID-19. Sequencing used immunoSEQ multiplex PCR; TCRdb keeps in-frame clones, though not all of them. Of roughly 100,000 clones in the sample, 81% are singletons; the top ten hold over 8.5%. Material: peripheral blood. Receptor source: a woman between 65 and 79 years old with acute or convalescent COVID-19.

V gene TRBV7-2 combines with J gene TRBJ2-3, with a possible D match to TRBD1 (5 bases). The length of the CDR3 is 15 residues. V dropped 5 bases and J dropped 5 bases, with 17 bases sitting between them. Germline assignment: CDR1 SGHTA and CDR2 FQGNSA. CDR3 sequence: CASSPQGRAVDTQYF. The CDR3 bases are TGTGCCAGCAGCCCCCAGGGCAGGGCGGTAGATACGCAGTATTTT.

The rearrangement uses TRBV10-3 and TRBJ2-6; TRBD1 matches 10 bases. The CDR3 runs to 18 residues. CDR1 ENHRY and CDR2 SYGVKD come from the germline V gene. V lost 10 bases and J lost 4; bases outside the gene matches: 16. CDR3 nucleotide sequence: TGTGCCACAAAATCTTCCGGGACAGGGGCTCCAGGGGCCAACGTCCTGACTTTC. Translation gives CATKSSGTGAPGANVLTF.

The chain links TRBV28 to TRBJ2-1; the D gene is possibly TRBD1 (5 bases). This CDR3 is 11 amino acids long. From germline, CDR1 is MDHEN and CDR2 SYDVKM. V lost 10 bases and J lost 10, with 14 bases in between. The CDR3, as DNA: TGTGCCACCCAAGGGGCTGGGGAGCAGTTCTTC. It encodes CATQGAGEQFF.

The rearrangement links TRBV6-6 to TRBJ1-2, with D possibly being TRBD1 (6 bases). Deletions cut 2 bases from V and 6 bases from J, with 16 bases between. The CDR3 has 15 residues. Germline V gene lookup returns CDR1 MNHNY and CDR2 SVGAGI (reference sequence). The CDR3 DNA is TGTGCCAGCAGTTACATCCCCCAGGGGCGGAATGGCTACACCTTC. This encodes CASSYIPQGRNGYTF.

This clone has only one observation. The chain couples TRBV19 to TRBJ1-4; no firm D call. The length of the CDR3 is 13 residues. CDR1 LNHDA and CDR2 SQIVND come from the germline V gene (reference sequence). With 4 bases removed from V and 5 bases from J, the gap between germline ends came to 8 bases. The CDR3 spells CASSRQKNEKLFF. CDR3 nucleotide sequence: TGTGCCAGTAGTAGGCAGAAAAATGAAAAACTGTTTTTT.

The chain combines TRBV6-2 or TRBV6-3 with TRBJ1-1; 7 bases match TRBD1. The germline V gene encodes CDR1 MNHEY and CDR2 SVGEGT. The length of the CDR3 is 14 residues. Trimming took 5 bases from V and 1 from J; bases not matched to a gene: 4. The CDR3 region has the DNA TGTGCCAGCAGTATCGACAGGGCGAACACTGAAGCTTTCTTT. Its translation: CASSIDRANTEAFF.

As regards this clone: Other DNA variants within this sample encode the same CDR3. The chain uses TRBV7-2 and TRBJ1-1; 8 bases are a match to TRBD1. CDR3 size: 14 residues. The J segment lost 4 bases and the V segment lost 0 bases, leaving 1 base of the junction unmatched. Per germline, CDR1 SGHTA and CDR2 FQGNSA. The CDR3 loop is CASSLAQGATEAFF. Written as DNA, the CDR3 is TGTGCCAGCAGCTTAGCCCAGGGGGCCACTGAAGCTTTCTTT.